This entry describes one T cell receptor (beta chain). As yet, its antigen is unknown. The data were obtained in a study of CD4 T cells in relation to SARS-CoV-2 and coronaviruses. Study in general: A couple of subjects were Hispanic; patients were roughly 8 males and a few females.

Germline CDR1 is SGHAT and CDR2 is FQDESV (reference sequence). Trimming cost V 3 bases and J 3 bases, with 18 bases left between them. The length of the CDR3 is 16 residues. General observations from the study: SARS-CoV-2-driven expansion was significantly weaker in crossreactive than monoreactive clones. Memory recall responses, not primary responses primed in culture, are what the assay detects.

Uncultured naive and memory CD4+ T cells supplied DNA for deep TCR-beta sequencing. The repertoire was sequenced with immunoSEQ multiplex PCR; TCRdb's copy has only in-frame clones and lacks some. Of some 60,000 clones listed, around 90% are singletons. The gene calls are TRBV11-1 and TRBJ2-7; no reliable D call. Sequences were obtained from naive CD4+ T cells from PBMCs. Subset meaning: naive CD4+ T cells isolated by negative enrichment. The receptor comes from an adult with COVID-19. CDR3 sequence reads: CASSFRHTGFGYEQYF. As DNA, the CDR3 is TGTGCCAGCAGCTTTCGGCACACGGGCTTTGGCTACGAGCAGTACTTC.